The source of this T cell receptor (beta chain) is a study of patients and donors after allogeneic stem cell transplantation. MiXCR was run by TCRdb on the RT-PCR reads, yielding one entry per CDR3 protein. The data contain some 960,000 distinct CDR3 sequences, about a sixth of them singletons. The CDR3 runs 14 residues. Trimming pared 3 bases from V and 0 bases from J, leaving 9 bases between. CDR1 is SGDLS, CDR2 YYNGEE, per germline. The rearrangement joins TRBV9 to TRBJ1-2; unclear D gene. Material for sequencing was blood, either unsorted or a sorted T cell fraction (not recorded which). The origin of this receptor is a human donor who was either an allogeneic HSCT recipient or a stem cell or donor lymphocyte infusion donor (not recorded which). It is not recorded whose cells these are; they may come from a transplant donor. The DNA for the CDR3 is TGTGCCAGCAGCGCCGCCGCGACTAACTATGGCTACACCTTC. Its protein is CASSAAATNYGYTF.